The clone carrying this TCR beta chain has at least ten counts. TCRdb re-analysed the RT-PCR reads in MiXCR, keeping a single row per CDR3 protein. The repertoire holds approximately 31,000 distinct CDR3 sequences, with 37% as singletons. This sample is drawn from a study of patients and donors after allogeneic stem cell transplantation. This CDR3 is built from 12 residues. Germline assignment: CDR1 SQVTM and CDR2 ANQGSEA. Trimming took off 7 bases at V and 3 bases at J, with 9 bases between the two ends. What was sequenced was blood, either unsorted or a sorted T cell fraction (not recorded which). The chain has TRBV29-1 and TRBJ1-4; TRBD1 might be the D (5 bases). The receptor comes from a human donor who was either an allogeneic HSCT recipient or a stem cell or donor lymphocyte infusion donor (not recorded which). It is not recorded whose cells these are; they may come from a transplant donor. The CDR3 reads CSAQGPNEKLFF. The DNA for the CDR3 is TGCAGCGCCCAGGGACCTAATGAAAAACTGTTTTTT. Full variable domain (outside the CDR3, taken from reference TRBV29-1 and TRBJ1-4): SAVISQKPSRDICQRGTSLTIQCQVDSQVTMMFWYRQQPGQSLTLIATANQGSEATYESGFVIDKFPISRPNLTFSTLTVSNMSPEDSSIYLCSAQGPNEKLFFGSGTQLSVL.